This T cell receptor beta chain stems from a study of T-cell reconstitution after alpha-beta-depleted transplantation in children. General observations from the study: From newly produced T cells came most of the T-cell counts and diversity one year after transplant.

Germline V gives CDR1 SGHNT, CDR2 YYREEE (reference sequence). V gave up 0 bases and J gave up 0 bases, with 5 bases separating them. The CDR3 runs to 14 residues. With respect to this clonotype: Its target is unknown.

Preparation of the TCRbeta library used unique molecular identifiers. TCRdb itself ran the PCR reads through MiXCR, one entry per CDR3 protein. In the table there are fewer than 150,000 distinct CDR3 sequences, 9.7% of which are singletons. The sequenced sample was PBMCs, mostly from graft donor cells, obtained 180 days after TCRalphabeta/CD19-depleted stem cell transplant. This receptor was identified in a girl under three years old who had a stem cell transplant for combined immunodeficiency, so the T cells may come from the graft donor. The rearrangement joins TRBV5-4 to TRBJ2-3; no firm D call. The CDR3: CASSLDVSTDTQYF. DNA of the CDR3: TGTGCCAGCAGCTTGGACGTAAGCACAGATACGCAGTATTTT.